This TCR beta chain was identified during a study of Ad26.COV2.S vaccination and SARS-CoV-2 variants. Looking at the study overall: Donor had been placed in the Ad26.COV2.S arm of the COV1001 trial. Once, or twice with 56 days between doses, Ad26.COV2.S was given intramuscularly. Findings of the study overall: TCR breadth and depth estimates may have understated total T cell responses. Vaccinees and placebo recipients showed similar non-spike TCR breadth.

Treatment described: roughly 19 received Ad26.COV2.S at low or high dose, single or two shots; five or six received placebo; per-sample allocation not given. All samples were drawn on day 63, counting from the first vaccine or placebo injection. The CDR3 has 15 amino acids. The ends were cut back, 2 bases at V and 5 bases at J, with 13 bases in the middle. In germline, CDR1 is MRHNA, CDR2 SNTAGT. The data were produced by immunoSEQ multiplex PCR, yet TCRdb's version contains in-frame clones alone and is incomplete. The table includes around 450,000 clones, roughly nine tenths detected once. The sample holds one count of this clone. Its antigen remains unidentified.

The TCR comes from a person aged 18-65 years who received the Ad26.COV2.S COVID-19 vaccine or a placebo. The gene calls are TRBV6-4 and TRBJ2-1; TRBD2 is a possible D gene (7 bases). Sequencing was performed on peripheral blood, taken in a trial of Ad26.COV2.S vaccine versus placebo. CDR3 sequence reads: CASSDRRGGNNEQFF. Written as DNA, the CDR3 is TGTGCCAGCAGTGACCGGAGGGGGGGGAACAATGAGCAGTTCTTC.